Reported below is one TCR beta chain. This record belongs to a study of OX40 agonist ivuxolimab in advanced cancers. Germline lookup yields CDR1 SGHKS and CDR2 YYEKEE (reference sequence). Trimming stripped 3 bases from V and 0 bases from J, with 12 bases between. The CDR3 sequence is 15 residues long. Generated by immunoSEQ multiplex PCR, the TCRdb table keeps only in-frame clones and is missing some. This sample carries nearly 70,000 clones, roughly 84% of them seen once, and the ten largest clones take over 1.1%. This sequence was found in an adult with an advanced solid tumor such as melanoma, head and neck, liver or kidney cancer. The chain recombines TRBV5-5 with TRBJ1-1; D ambiguous. The sample was CD4+ or CD8+ T cells sorted from blood, taken in a trial of the OX40 agonist ivuxolimab. The CDR3 loop reads CASSYRSKMNTEAFF. CDR3 DNA sequence: TGTGCCAGCAGCTACCGGAGTAAGATGAACACTGAAGCTTTCTTT.